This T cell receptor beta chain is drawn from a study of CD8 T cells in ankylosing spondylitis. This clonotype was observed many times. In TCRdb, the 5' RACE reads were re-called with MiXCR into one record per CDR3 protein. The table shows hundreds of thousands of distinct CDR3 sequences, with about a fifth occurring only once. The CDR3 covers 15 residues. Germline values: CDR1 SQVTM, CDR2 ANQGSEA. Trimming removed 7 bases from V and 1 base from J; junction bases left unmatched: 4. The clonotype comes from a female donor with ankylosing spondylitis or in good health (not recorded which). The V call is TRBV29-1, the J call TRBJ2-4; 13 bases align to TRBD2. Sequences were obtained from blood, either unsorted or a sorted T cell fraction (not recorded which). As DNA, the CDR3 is TGCAGCGCCTCACTAGCGGGAGGGGCCAAAAACATTCAGTACTTC. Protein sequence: CSASLAGGAKNIQYF.